This T cell receptor (beta chain) originates from a study of cytomegalovirus exposure and HLA in healthy donors. A single count supports this clone. Trimming removed 5 bases from V and 5 bases from J; junction bases left unmatched: 12. The germline gives CDR1 SGDLS, CDR2 YYNGEE. The CDR3 totals 15 residues. 60 Vbeta and 13 Jbeta primers were used in PCR. Clones were read by immunoSEQ multiplex PCR, and TCRdb kept only the in-frame ones, dropping some. Among some 160,000 clones listed, over 75% were seen once. The chain couples TRBV9 to TRBJ1-1; 7 bases align to TRBD1. The receptor's source is a woman aged 25-40 years in good health and CMV-seronegative. Input material: PBMCs. CDR3 protein: CASSLGDGTATEAFF. The CDR3 region has the DNA TGTGCCAGCAGTCTAGGGGACGGGACAGCGACTGAAGCTTTCTTT.